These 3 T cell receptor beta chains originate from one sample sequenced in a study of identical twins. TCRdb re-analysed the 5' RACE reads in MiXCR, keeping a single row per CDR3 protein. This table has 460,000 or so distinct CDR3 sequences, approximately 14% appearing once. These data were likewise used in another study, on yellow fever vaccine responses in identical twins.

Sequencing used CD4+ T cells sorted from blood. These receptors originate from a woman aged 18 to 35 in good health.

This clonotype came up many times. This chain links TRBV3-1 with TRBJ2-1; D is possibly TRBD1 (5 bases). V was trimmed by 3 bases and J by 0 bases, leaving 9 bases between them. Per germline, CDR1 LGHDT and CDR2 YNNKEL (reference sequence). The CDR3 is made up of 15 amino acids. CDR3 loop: CASSHGHSSYNEQFF. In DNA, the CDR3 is TGTGCCAGCAGCCATGGACATAGCTCCTACAATGAGCAGTTCTTC.

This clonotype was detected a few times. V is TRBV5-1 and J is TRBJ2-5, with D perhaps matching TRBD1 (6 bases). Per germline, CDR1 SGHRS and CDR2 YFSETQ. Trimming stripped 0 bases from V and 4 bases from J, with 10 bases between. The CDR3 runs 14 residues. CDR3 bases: TGCGCCAGCAGCTTGGTAGGGGGTACAGAGACCCAGTACTTC. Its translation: CASSLVGGTETQYF.

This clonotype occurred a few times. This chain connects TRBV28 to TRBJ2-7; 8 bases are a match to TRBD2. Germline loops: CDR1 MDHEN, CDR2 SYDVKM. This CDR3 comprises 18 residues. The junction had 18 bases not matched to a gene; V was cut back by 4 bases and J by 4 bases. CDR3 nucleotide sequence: TGTGCCAGCAGTTCCTTGGGACTAGGGGGTGCGGGTGGGTACGAGCAGTACTTC. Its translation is CASSSLGLGGAGGYEQYF. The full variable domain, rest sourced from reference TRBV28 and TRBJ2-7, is DVKVTQSSRYLVKRTGEKVFLECVQDMDHENMFWYRQDPGLGLRLIYFSYDVKMKEKGDIPEGYSVSREKKERFSLILESASTNQTSMYLCASSSLGLGGAGGYEQYFGPGTRLTVT.